This T cell receptor beta chain came from a study of T cell changes during pregnancy in multiple sclerosis. The CDR3 totals 13 residues. The V end lost 6 bases, the J end lost 5 bases, and 12 bases lay between the germline ends. In germline, CDR1 is MNHEY, CDR2 SMNVEV (reference sequence). Only in-frame clones appear in the TCRdb table, and some are missing; sequencing was by immunoSEQ multiplex PCR. The sample carries about 83,000 clones, approximately 91% recorded once. V usage is TRBV27 and J usage is TRBJ2-3; D might be TRBD2 (5 bases). This TCR derives from a female donor in good health, serving as a control in a pregnancy study. Some clones in this sample may be carry-over from other donors' samples. The sequences come from PBMCs, collected in the first trimester of pregnancy. CDR3 in amino acids: CASSLTREDTQYF. DNA for the CDR3: TGTGCCAGCAGCCTCACCCGGGAAGATACGCAGTATTTT.